One sample yielded the 5 T cell receptor beta chains listed below, sequenced in a study of T cell responses to AZD1222 COVID-19 vaccine. Here immunoSEQ multiplex PCR was the method, and the copy in TCRdb shows in-frame clones only, minus some. The top ten hold roughly a tenth of the sample, which has about 130,000 clones, 80% to 90% seen once. This specimen consisted of peripheral blood, obtained 28 days after the second AZD1222 dose. Every receptor here comes from an adult who received the AZD1222 COVID-19 vaccine.

This clone has just a few counts. The gene calls are TRBV30 and TRBJ1-6; D is undetermined. CDR1 and CDR2 (germline): GTSNPN, SVGIG (reference sequence). Trimming took 1 base from V and 10 from J, leaving 11 bases between them. CDR3 length: 13 amino acids. The CDR3 coding sequence is TGTGCCTGGAGTGGAGGTATTCGGTCACCCCTCCACTTT. It is translated as CAWSGGIRSPLHF.

The chain combines TRBV7-2 with TRBJ2-3, with a weak D call TRBD2 (6 bases). Germline CDR1 reads SGHTA; CDR2 reads FQGNSA. The CDR3 spans 12 residues. V was pared by 7 bases and J by 14 bases, with 19 bases between. The CDR3 DNA is TGTGCCAGCACCCCGCTGGGGGGTCCCCGGTATTTT. Amino acid sequence: CASTPLGGPRYF.

The chain has TRBV6-6 and TRBJ1-2; D is perhaps TRBD1 (6 bases). Germline CDR1 is MNHNY and CDR2 is SVGAGI (reference sequence). The ends were cut back, 4 bases at V and 4 bases at J, with 13 bases in the middle. This CDR3 contains 14 residues. Here the CDR3 reads CASSFGTGPYGYTF. In DNA form, the CDR3 reads TGTGCCAGCAGTTTCGGAACAGGGCCCTATGGCTACACCTTC.

The chain uses TRBV15 and TRBJ2-5; 11 nucleotides align to TRBD1. Germline trimming cut 1 base from V and 5 bases from J; bases unmatched to any gene: 3. Germline V lookup: CDR1 LNHNV, CDR2 YYDKDF (reference sequence). CDR3 length: 15 residues. The DNA for the CDR3 is TGTGCCACCAGCAGAGGGGGACAGGGGGAGGAGACCCAGTACTTC. This codes for CATSRGGQGEETQYF. Looking up the rest from reference TRBV15 and TRBJ2-5 gives the full variable domain: DAMVIQNPRYQVTQFGKPVTLSCSQTLNHNVMYWYQQKSSQAPKLLFHYYDKDFNNEADTPDNFQSRRPNTSFCFLDIRSPGLGDTAMYLCATSRGGQGEETQYFGPGTRLLVL.

The chain links TRBV30 to TRBJ2-3; D is ambiguous. Germline assignment: CDR1 GTSNPN and CDR2 SVGIG (reference sequence). CDR3 size: 12 residues. The germline V and J ends were trimmed by 0 bases and 5 bases, with 6 bases remaining between them. CDR3 nucleotide sequence: TGTGCCTGGAGTGTAAGCCGAGATACGCAGTATTTT. This sequence encodes CAWSVSRDTQYF.